The clone carrying this T cell receptor beta chain was observed a handful of times. Antigen specificity is unknown. This record belongs to a study of beta chain features in type 1 diabetes. Findings and caveats of the study: Small HLA sub-analyses could not settle whether HLA shapes TCRB rearrangement. For Type 1 diabetes patients, all four CD4+ subsets carried TCRB CDR3s that were moderately but significantly shorter.

Expressed TCRB transcripts were sequenced after all isolated RNA was converted to cDNA. The method was immunoSEQ multiplex PCR; TCRdb's version includes in-frame clones alone and lacks a portion of them. The sample lists approximately 170,000 clones, about 8% seen once, with 0.94% in the top ten. Germline V lookup: CDR1 MRHNA, CDR2 SNTAGT. Trimming took off 9 bases at V and 5 bases at J, with 14 bases between the two ends. The CDR3 extends over 13 amino acids. This clonotype originated in a woman in her thirties or forties with type 1 diabetes. The sample was central memory CD4+ T cells from blood. The chain combines TRBV6-4 with TRBJ2-1; no definite D call. The chain's CDR3 is CASSLEANNEQFF. Written as DNA, the CDR3 is TGTGCCAGTTCGCTCGAGGCCAACAATGAGCAGTTCTTC.